Presented here are 30 T cell receptor beta chains from one specimen sequenced in a study of CD8 T cells in ankylosing spondylitis (dated by TCRdb to the late 2010s). To prepare the library, 5' RACE was applied. The listed sequencing device is Illumina HiSeq 2500. TCRdb reworked the public reads: Q25 trimming with fastp, MiXCR clone assembly, productive beta chains retained. Every distinct CDR3 protein forms one entry, paired with its most common genes and DNA. This sample lists some 130,000 distinct CDR3 sequences; around 13% were detected once. The top ten clones comprise 2.5% to 3.5% of the sample. Sample: blood, either unsorted or a sorted T cell fraction (not recorded which). Receptors were obtained from a female donor with ankylosing spondylitis or in good health (not recorded which).

This clonotype was picked up many times. Its ends do not fully match the called genes, so a read error is possible. V and J are TRBV7-7 and TRBJ2-1; 10 bases match TRBD1. Per the germline V gene, CDR1 is SSHAT and CDR2 is FNYEAQ (reference sequence). The CDR3 is 14 residues long. CDR3 in DNA: TGTGCTAGCAGCGTGGGGACAGGGGTCGATGAGCAGTTCTTC. Its translation is CASSVGTGVDEQFF.

This clonotype has a handful of counts. The CDR3 DNA is TGTGCCAGCAGCACCGAGGGGACAGGGGGCATCCCCTACAATGAGCAGTTCTTC. It encodes CASSTEGTGGIPYNEQFF. The chain carries TRBV21-1 and TRBJ2-1; no DNA check was done on the table's D call, TRBD1. TRBV21-1 has pseudogene status. This CDR3 is built from 18 residues.

CDR3 loop: CASRSPLGDQETQYF. In nucleotides, the CDR3 is TGTGCCAGCAGGTCCCCCCTCGGGGACCAAGAGACCCAGTACTTC. The rearrangement joins TRBV28 to TRBJ2-5; D is possibly TRBD2 (5 bases). The ends were cut back, 6 bases at V and 0 bases at J, with 14 bases in the middle. This CDR3 has 15 amino acids. Per germline, CDR1 MDHEN and CDR2 SYDVKM.

In this sample, this clonotype turned up many times. The V and J genes are TRBV15 and TRBJ1-2; D gene ambiguous. V lost 1 base and J lost 0, with 6 bases in between. Germline V gene lookup returns CDR1 LNHNV and CDR2 YYDKDF (reference sequence). The CDR3 covers 14 residues. In DNA, the CDR3 is TGTGCCACCAGCAGAGCAGGAGCTAACTATGGCTACACCTTC. Protein: CATSRAGANYGYTF. Complete variable domain (other parts from reference TRBV15 and TRBJ1-2): DAMVIQNPRYQVTQFGKPVTLSCSQTLNHNVMYWYQQKSSQAPKLLFHYYDKDFNNEADTPDNFQSRRPNTSFCFLDIRSPGLGDTAMYLCATSRAGANYGYTFGSGTRLTVV.

The chain employs TRBV10-3 and TRBJ2-1; no reliable D call. The germline V and J ends were trimmed by 4 bases and 4 bases, with 5 bases remaining between them. Per germline, CDR1 ENHRY and CDR2 SYGVKD. This CDR3 is 12 amino acids long. The CDR3 loop is CAISGNYNEQFF. The CDR3 region has the DNA TGTGCCATCAGTGGTAATTACAATGAGCAGTTCTTC.

J is TRBJ1-2 and V is TRBV7-9; D is ambiguous. CDR3 size: 14 residues. Germline V gene lookup returns CDR1 SEHNR and CDR2 FQNEAQ (reference sequence). Trimming cost V 5 bases and J 5 bases, with 15 bases left between them. CDR3 in DNA: TGTGCCAGCAGCCTCCCGTTCGGGGAATATGGCTACACCTTC. It specifies CASSLPFGEYGYTF.

The table lists this clonotype with many counts. This rearrangement joins TRBV20-1 to TRBJ2-7; TRBD1 is a possible D gene (5 bases). Germline values: CDR1 DFQATT, CDR2 SNEGSKA (reference sequence). The CDR3 totals 15 residues. Trimming took 4 bases from V and 5 from J, leaving 21 bases between them. DNA for the CDR3: TGCAGTGCTATTAGACCCGAGCAGGGTTTGAACGAGCAGTACTTC. Its protein is CSAIRPEQGLNEQYF.

The chain has TRBV5-1 and TRBJ2-7, with 7 bases identical to TRBD2. CDR3 length: 18 amino acids. Germline-derived CDR1 and CDR2 are SGHRS and YFSETQ. J was trimmed by 0 bases and V by 2 bases; bases with no gene match: 14. Written as DNA, the CDR3 is TGCGCCAGCAGCTTAGGCGGCTCGGGCGCGGGGGTCTCCTACGAGCAGTACTTC. The encoded protein is CASSLGGSGAGVSYEQYF. Full variable domain (rest looked up from reference TRBV5-1 and TRBJ2-7): KAGVTQTPRYLIKTRGQQVTLSCSPISGHRSVSWYQQTPGQGLQFLFEYFSETQRNKGNFPGRFSGRQFSNSRSEMNVSTLELGDSALYLCASSLGGSGAGVSYEQYFGPGTRLTVT.

This clonotype was counted many times. The chain couples TRBV5-1 to TRBJ2-3, with D perhaps TRBD2 (6 bases). CDR3 length: 14 residues. The V gene's germline CDR1 is SGHRS and CDR2 YFSETQ. V was pared by 4 bases and J by 2 bases, with 11 bases between. DNA for the CDR3: TGCGCCAGCAGCCGGGAGCAAATCACAGATACGCAGTATTTT. Protein product: CASSREQITDTQYF.

The J gene is TRBJ2-3, the V gene TRBV7-9; D is undetermined. Trimming shortened V by 1 base and J by 4 bases, and 9 bases separated the two germline ends. The CDR3 consists of 14 residues. Germline CDR1 and CDR2: SEHNR and FQNEAQ (reference sequence). The CDR3 DNA reads as TGTGCCAGCAGCTTAGAGGGATTGTCAGATACGCAGTATTTT. The encoded protein is CASSLEGLSDTQYF.

This clonotype was seen many times. The chain joins TRBV20-1 to TRBJ2-1; D uncertain. Looked up from germline, CDR1 is DFQATT and CDR2 is SNEGSKA (reference sequence). V was clipped by 1 base and J by 6 bases, with 4 bases between them. There are 11 residues in the CDR3. The CDR3 region has the DNA TGCAGTGCTAGAGGTTTCAATGAGCAGTTCTTC. Encoded protein: CSARGFNEQFF.

The chain is built from TRBV5-1 and TRBJ1-1, with D possibly matching TRBD1 (5 bases). CDR1 and CDR2 from the germline V gene are SGHRS and YFSETQ. V lost 5 bases and J 7 bases, leaving 18 bases between the germline ends. The length of the CDR3 is 14 residues. The CDR3 nucleotides read TGCGCCAGCAGTCACGGAGGGGAAATTAATGAAGCTTTCTTT. It is translated as CASSHGGEINEAFF. Looking up the rest from reference TRBV5-1 and TRBJ1-1 gives the full variable domain: KAGVTQTPRYLIKTRGQQVTLSCSPISGHRSVSWYQQTPGQGLQFLFEYFSETQRNKGNFPGRFSGRQFSNSRSEMNVSTLELGDSALYLCASSHGGEINEAFFGQGTRLTVV.

V and J are TRBV11-2 and TRBJ2-3; D may be TRBD2 (5 bases). The V end was cut by 7 bases, the J end by 5 bases, with 19 bases between. Looked up from germline, CDR1 is SGHAT and CDR2 is FQNNGV. The CDR3 spans 15 residues. The CDR3 DNA is TGTGCCAGCACCTCCCCGGGATTCCTAGGAGATACGCAGTATTTT. Amino acid sequence: CASTSPGFLGDTQYF.

In its sample, this clonotype was seen a few times. This sequence joins TRBV11-2 and TRBJ2-2; D is unclear. The CDR3 runs 14 residues. V was cut by 0 bases and J by 7 bases, with 9 bases left in between. Germline-derived CDR1 and CDR2 are SGHAT and FQNNGV. The CDR3 is CASSLDLGFGELFF. Here the CDR3 DNA reads TGTGCCAGCAGCTTAGATTTGGGGTTCGGGGAGCTGTTTTTT.

The gene calls are TRBV27 and TRBJ2-7; D uncertain. Germline V gene lookup returns CDR1 MNHEY and CDR2 SMNVEV (reference sequence). The V end lost 1 base, the J end lost 7 bases, and 8 bases lay between the germline ends. The CDR3 length is 12 residues. The DNA of the CDR3 is TGTGCCAGCAGTTTATTCGGACGGGAGCAGTACTTC. As protein: CASSLFGREQYF.

This clonotype was found many times. The chain is built from TRBV12-3 or TRBV12-4 and TRBJ2-5; D tentatively reads TRBD1 or TRBD2 (5 bases each). This CDR3 contains 14 residues. V dropped 6 bases and J dropped 7 bases, with 18 bases sitting between them. The CDR3 loop reads CASSRGRGIMTQYF. The CDR3 DNA reads as TGTGCCAGCAGCCGGGGACGAGGGATCATGACCCAGTACTTC.

The chain employs TRBV7-2 and TRBJ2-3, with unresolved D. The germline V and J ends were trimmed by 4 bases and 4 bases, with 12 bases remaining between them. The germline gives CDR1 SGHTA, CDR2 FQGNSA. This CDR3 has 14 amino acids. The DNA of the CDR3 is TGTGCCAGCAGCTCAATTCGCCCCCCAGATACGCAGTATTTT. Protein: CASSSIRPPDTQYF. The full variable domain, rest sourced from reference TRBV7-2 and TRBJ2-3, is GAGVSQSPSNKVTEKGKDVELRCDPISGHTALYWYRQSLGQGLEFLIYFQGNSAPDKSGLPSDRFSAERTGGSVSTLTIQRTQQEDSAVYLCASSSIRPPDTQYFGPGTRLTVL.

This clonotype was picked up many times. This rearrangement joins TRBV6-5 to TRBJ2-3; no clear D. This CDR3 region has 15 residues. Germline V CDR1 and CDR2: MNHEY, SVGAGI. Trimming removed 2 bases from V and 0 bases from J, with 9 bases in between. CDR3 DNA: TGTGCCAGCAGTTACAAGGCATCTAGCACAGATACGCAGTATTTT. Its translation is CASSYKASSTDTQYF.

The J gene is TRBJ2-7, the V gene TRBV3-1, with D unclear. The V and J ends lost 8 bases and 2 bases respectively, with 10 bases between them. The CDR3 runs to 12 residues. Germline V CDR1 and CDR2: LGHDT, YNNKEL (reference sequence). The CDR3 loop is CASAINTYEQYF. The CDR3 bases are TGTGCCAGCGCTATTAACACCTACGAGCAGTACTTC.

This chain joins TRBV5-6 and TRBJ2-1; D is perhaps TRBD2 (6 bases). Deletions cut 6 bases from V and 7 bases from J, with 20 bases between. Germline values: CDR1 SGHDT, CDR2 YYEEEE. The CDR3 has 15 amino acids. CDR3 in DNA: TGTGCCAGCACCGAAATTGGGGGAGGTACAAATGAGCAGTTCTTC. As protein: CASTEIGGGTNEQFF.

This clonotype was counted many times. The chain couples TRBV7-9 to TRBJ2-7, with D possibly TRBD1 on 6 matching bases. The CDR3 consists of 16 residues. The V end lost 5 bases, the J end lost 7 bases, and 24 bases lay between the germline ends. The V gene's germline CDR1 is SEHNR and CDR2 FQNEAQ (reference sequence). CDR3 nucleotides: TGTGCCAGCAGCCCTGCTCTAGGGACACCGAAAGGGGAGCAGTACTTC. Protein: CASSPALGTPKGEQYF.

This chain joins TRBV5-6 and TRBJ2-2; a weak D match, TRBD1 (5 bases). CDR1 is SGHDT, CDR2 YYEEEE, per germline. The CDR3 totals 13 residues. V lost 5 bases and J 8 bases, leaving 13 bases between the germline ends. The CDR3 loop is CASRSTVLGELFF. CDR3 coding DNA: TGTGCCAGCAGATCGACAGTACTGGGGGAGCTGTTTTTT.

To note about this clonotype: The junction departs from the called germline gene at one end, perhaps through a read error. The chain joins TRBV12-3 or TRBV12-4 to TRBJ2-5; no clear D gene. The CDR3 consists of 11 residues. The CDR3 coding sequence is TGTGCCAGCAGTCTCCAAGAGGCCCAGTACTTC. As protein: CASSLQEAQYF.

This clonotype was observed at least ten times. The gene calls are TRBV6-5 and TRBJ2-7; D may be TRBD1 (5 bases). V lost 2 bases and J 1 base, leaving 9 bases between the germline ends. Looked up from germline, CDR1 is MNHEY and CDR2 is SVGAGI. CDR3 size: 14 residues. CDR3 in amino acids: CASSYRAGSYEQYF. CDR3 in DNA: TGTGCCAGCAGTTACAGGGCAGGGTCCTACGAGCAGTACTTC.

This clonotype was recorded many times. The chain has TRBV20-1 and TRBJ2-1; D unresolved. Trimming took off 5 bases at V and 3 bases at J, with 5 bases between the two ends. The CDR3 consists of 11 residues. Germline V gives CDR1 DFQATT, CDR2 SNEGSKA (reference sequence). In nucleotides, the CDR3 is TGCAGTGCTGTCGGCTACAATGAGCAGTTCTTC. Translating gives CSAVGYNEQFF.

This clonotype was counted only a few times. The V gene is TRBV12-3 or TRBV12-4, the J gene TRBJ2-7, with 13 bases lining up with TRBD2. V shed 6 bases and J 4 bases; nucleotides not matched to a gene: 6. This CDR3 has 15 amino acids. The CDR3 nucleotides are TGTGCCAGCAGCCAGGGACTAGCGGGGTCATACGAGCAGTACTTC. Translation: CASSQGLAGSYEQYF.

The rearrangement joins TRBV2 to TRBJ2-2, with 7 positions matching TRBD1. J lost 6 bases, V lost 7 bases, and 5 bases had no gene match. Germline CDR1 reads SNHLY; CDR2 reads FYNNEI. This CDR3 has 13 amino acids. The DNA for the CDR3 is TGTGCCAGCAACCCACAGGGGTCCGGGGAGCTGTTTTTT. Translation: CASNPQGSGELFF. Full variable domain (remainder filled in from reference TRBV2 and TRBJ2-2): EPEVTQTPSHQVTQMGQEVILRCVPISNHLYFYWYRQILGQKVEFLVSFYNNEISEKSEIFDDQFSVERPDGSNFTLKIRSTKLEDSAMYFCASNPQGSGELFFGEGSRLTVL.

The gene calls are TRBV5-1 and TRBJ2-3, with D unresolved. V gave up 1 base and J gave up 4 bases, with 10 bases separating them. Looked up from germline, CDR1 is SGHRS and CDR2 is YFSETQ. The CDR3 is 14 amino acids. CDR3 residues: CASSLPTTPDTQYF. The CDR3 DNA reads as TGCGCCAGCAGCTTGCCGACGACCCCAGATACGCAGTATTTT. The whole variable domain, filled in from reference TRBV5-1 and TRBJ2-3, reads KAGVTQTPRYLIKTRGQQVTLSCSPISGHRSVSWYQQTPGQGLQFLFEYFSETQRNKGNFPGRFSGRQFSNSRSEMNVSTLELGDSALYLCASSLPTTPDTQYFGPGTRLTVL.

This clonotype was observed many times. This chain joins TRBV15 and TRBJ2-7; TRBD1 aligns across 7 bases. Germline V CDR1 and CDR2: LNHNV, YYDKDF (reference sequence). Unmatched junction bases numbered 6, after V lost 0 bases and J lost 1 base. CDR3 length: 16 amino acids. CDR3 amino acids: CATSRDLGDRSYEQYF. CDR3 bases: TGTGCCACCAGCAGAGATTTAGGGGACAGATCCTACGAGCAGTACTTC.

As concerns this clonotype: Possible read error: a much larger clone is one base away. The J gene is TRBJ2-3, the V gene TRBV12-3 or TRBV12-4; TRBD2 aligns across 8 bases. After removal of 6 bases from V and 3 bases from J, the junction contained 11 bases not matched to a gene. This CDR3 comprises 16 residues. The CDR3 sequence is CASRSEAGGKTDTQYF. The CDR3, as DNA: TGTGCCAGCAGATCAGAGGCGGGGGGCAAGACAGATACGCAGTATTTT.